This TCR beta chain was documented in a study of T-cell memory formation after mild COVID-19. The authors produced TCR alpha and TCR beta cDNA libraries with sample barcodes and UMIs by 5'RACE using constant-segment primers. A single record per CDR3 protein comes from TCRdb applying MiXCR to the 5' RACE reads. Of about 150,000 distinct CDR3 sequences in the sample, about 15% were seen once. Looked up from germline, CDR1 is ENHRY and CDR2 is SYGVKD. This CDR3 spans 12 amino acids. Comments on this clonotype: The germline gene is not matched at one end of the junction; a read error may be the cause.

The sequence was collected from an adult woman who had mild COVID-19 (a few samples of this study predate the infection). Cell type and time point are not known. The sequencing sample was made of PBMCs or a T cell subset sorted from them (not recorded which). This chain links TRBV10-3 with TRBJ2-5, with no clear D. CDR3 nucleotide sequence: TGTGCCATCAGTGAGTCCCAAGGGACCCAGTACTTC. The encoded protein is CAISESQGTQYF.